The clone carrying this TCR beta chain was recorded a few times. V shed 6 bases and J 6 bases; nucleotides not matched to a gene: 4. There are 12 residues in the CDR3. Germline V gene data show CDR1 as MNHEY and CDR2 as SVGAGI. The source of the sample is a study of OX40 agonist ivuxolimab in advanced cancers. About the research overall: Among those enrolled, mean age was about 58 years (range roughly 20 to 79) and 75% to 85% were male.

Sequencing was performed with immunoSEQ multiplex PCR; in TCRdb, only in-frame clones are kept and a portion is missing. The sample includes roughly 70,000 clones, about 85% seen only once; the top ten take under 4.5%. This clonotype was obtained from an adult with an advanced solid tumor such as melanoma, head and neck, liver or kidney cancer. The sequences come from CD4+ or CD8+ T cells sorted from blood, collected in a trial of the OX40 agonist ivuxolimab. The rearrangement links TRBV6-5 to TRBJ1-2, with 7 bases matching TRBD1. The CDR3 DNA is TGTGCCAGCAGGACAGGGCTAGATGGCTACACCTTC. It specifies CASRTGLDGYTF.